What follows are 28 T cell receptor beta chains derived from one specimen sequenced in a study of T cells in Graves' hyperthyroidism and ophthalmopathy. RNA transcripts were the template for amplifying TCR beta CDR3 regions. TCR CDR3 underwent first-round RT-PCR with the HTBI primer set. TCRdb analysed the multiplex PCR reads with MiXCR anew, one entry per CDR3 protein. The table records about 600,000 distinct CDR3 sequences, approximately 14% of them present only once. Input material: blood. The receptors were sampled from a woman in her forties or fifties with Graves' ophthalmopathy.

In the case of this clonotype: A much larger clonotype is one base distant, so this may be a read error. This chain connects TRBV7-2 to TRBJ2-5; D unresolved. This CDR3 is built from 11 residues. Looked up from germline, CDR1 is SGHTA and CDR2 is FQGNSA. The CDR3 here is CVSSLTQTQYF. CDR3 DNA sequence: TGTGTCAGCAGCTTAACGCAGACCCAGTACTTC.

This clonotype came up many times. The V call is TRBV29-1, the J call TRBJ1-1; possibly TRBD1 for D (5 bases). The length of the CDR3 is 12 residues. CDR1 is SQVTM and CDR2 is ANQGSEA in the germline V gene. V was clipped by 4 bases and J by 4 bases, with 10 bases between them. The CDR3 DNA is TGCAGCGTTGCAGGGTGGGCCACTGAAGCTTTCTTT. Amino acids: CSVAGWATEAFF. Looking up the rest from reference TRBV29-1 and TRBJ1-1 gives the full variable domain: SAVISQKPSRDICQRGTSLTIQCQVDSQVTMMFWYRQQPGQSLTLIATANQGSEATYESGFVIDKFPISRPNLTFSTLTVSNMSPEDSSIYLCSVAGWATEAFFGQGTRLTVV.

The chain links TRBV6-2 or TRBV6-3 to TRBJ2-3, with TRBD1 matching over 9 bases. The V gene end was trimmed by 3 bases and the J gene end by 6 bases; junction bases not matched to a gene: 7. The CDR3 has 15 residues. Germline V gives CDR1 MNHEY, CDR2 SVGEGT. The CDR3 bases are TGTGCCAGCAGTTATATTGACAGGGGGTCGGATACGCAGTATTTT. Protein sequence: CASSYIDRGSDTQYF.

This clonotype was seen many times. The J gene is TRBJ2-1, the V gene TRBV2; D unclear. The CDR3 spans 15 residues. The V and J ends lost 6 bases and 0 bases respectively, with 12 bases between them. CDR1 and CDR2 (germline): SNHLY, FYNNEI. The chain's CDR3 is CASRGSYLSYNEQFF. For the CDR3, the DNA is TGTGCCAGCAGGGGATCATACCTCTCCTACAATGAGCAGTTCTTC.

J is TRBJ2-7 and V is TRBV19; 8 nucleotides align to TRBD2. The CDR3 has 14 residues. The V segment lost 5 bases and the J segment 4 bases; nucleotides outside the gene matches: 7. Per the germline V gene, CDR1 is LNHDA and CDR2 is SQIVND (reference sequence). This CDR3 reads CASSVAGFSYEQYF. DNA for the CDR3: TGTGCCAGTAGTGTAGCGGGATTCTCTTACGAGCAGTACTTC.

This clonotype was recorded many times. The rearrangement uses TRBV27 and TRBJ2-1; 13 nucleotides agree with TRBD2. Germline CDR1 MNHEY, CDR2 SMNVEV (reference sequence). This CDR3 region has 17 residues. Trimming removed 5 bases from V and 8 bases from J; junction bases left unmatched: 12. CDR3 sequence reads: CASSPRRTSGRAYEQFF. CDR3 bases: TGTGCCAGCAGTCCAAGGCGAACTAGCGGGAGGGCCTATGAGCAGTTCTTC.

This clonotype was observed a few times. The chain employs TRBV25-1 and TRBJ1-2; no definite D call. Trimming took 6 bases from V and 9 from J, leaving 14 bases between them. CDR1 and CDR2 from the germline V gene are MGHDK and SYGVNS. The CDR3 spans 12 residues. CDR3 protein: CASRSGLSSYTF. The CDR3 coding sequence is TGTGCCAGCAGGAGTGGACTAAGTAGCTACACCTTC.

The chain joins TRBV10-3 to TRBJ2-2; 8 nucleotides match TRBD1. CDR1 ENHRY and CDR2 SYGVKD come from the germline V gene. V lost 7 bases to trimming and J lost 4 bases; unmatched junction nucleotides: 8. The CDR3 extends over 15 amino acids. CDR3 sequence (DNA): TGTGCCATCACCCCCGGACAGGGCGGCACCGGGGAGCTGTTTTTT. Translated: CAITPGQGGTGELFF.

This clonotype appeared a few times. The chain couples TRBV20-1 to TRBJ2-1, with 15 nucleotides matching TRBD2. The CDR3 totals 15 residues. Germline V gives CDR1 DFQATT, CDR2 SNEGSKA (reference sequence). V dropped 4 bases and J dropped 8; count of bases not matched to a gene: 6. CDR3 DNA sequence: TGCAGTGCTACCGGACTAGCGGGAGGGCGGGATGAGCAGTTCTTC. Its protein is CSATGLAGGRDEQFF.

The chain has TRBV15 and TRBJ1-6; no definite D call. The CDR3 is 14 amino acids. Germline V gene lookup returns CDR1 LNHNV and CDR2 YYDKDF (reference sequence). V lost 5 bases and J 6 bases, leaving 11 bases between the germline ends. The DNA of the CDR3 is TGTGCCACCAGCGATAGTCTGGGTAATTCACCCCTCCACTTT. Translating it yields CATSDSLGNSPLHF.

This clonotype was observed a handful of times. The rearrangement joins TRBV12-3 or TRBV12-4 to TRBJ2-5; 9 bases match TRBD2. Trimming took 6 bases from V and 2 from J; bases not matched to a gene: 10. This CDR3 contains 16 residues. As DNA, the CDR3 is TGTGCCAGCAGCCTCCAGGCTAGCGGGAAACAAGAGACCCAGTACTTC. The encoded protein is CASSLQASGKQETQYF.

The rearrangement uses TRBV24-1 and TRBJ2-6, with a tentative D call TRBD1 (5 bases). The length of the CDR3 is 15 residues. Per the germline V gene, CDR1 is KGHDR and CDR2 is SFDVKD. V was shortened by 4 bases and J by 4 bases, with 10 bases between the two germline ends. The CDR3 is CATSDPGFGANVLTF. The CDR3 nucleotides read TGTGCCACCAGTGACCCAGGGTTCGGGGCCAACGTCCTGACTTTC.

This clonotype has at least ten counts. The chain joins TRBV5-1 to TRBJ1-1; D is uncertain. Germline loops: CDR1 SGHRS, CDR2 YFSETQ. V lost 5 bases and J 0 bases, leaving 8 bases between the germline ends. The CDR3 runs to 13 residues. The CDR3 DNA reads as TGCGCCAGCAGGGAAACAGTGAACACTGAAGCTTTCTTT. Protein: CASRETVNTEAFF.

V gene TRBV18 combines with J gene TRBJ1-6; D is unresolved. Germline V gene sequence: CDR1 KGHSH, CDR2 LQKENI. V was pared by 3 bases and J by 7 bases, with 16 bases between. The CDR3 is 16 amino acids. The chain's CDR3 is CASSPDGVEENSPLHF. The CDR3 bases are TGTGCCAGCTCACCGGACGGGGTGGAGGAAAATTCACCCCTCCACTTT.

The table lists this clonotype with a few counts. This chain connects TRBV29-1 to TRBJ1-2; D unresolved. V dropped 7 bases and J dropped 4 bases, with 25 bases sitting between them. Looked up from germline, CDR1 is SQVTM and CDR2 is ANQGSEA. The length of the CDR3 is 16 residues. CDR3 residues: CSALGEPEYQIYGYTF. CDR3 DNA sequence: TGCAGCGCACTCGGGGAGCCCGAATACCAAATCTATGGCTACACCTTC.

This clonotype was detected ten times or more. The chain links TRBV4-3 to TRBJ1-5, with 8 positions matching TRBD1. CDR1 and CDR2 (germline): LGHNA, YSLEER. The CDR3 is 15 amino acids. J lost 6 bases, V lost 4 bases, and 8 bases had no gene match. The CDR3 DNA reads as TGCGCCAGCAGCCCTGGACAGGGACGTAGTCAGCCCCAGCATTTT. It is translated as CASSPGQGRSQPQHF.

This sequence joins TRBV28 and TRBJ1-4; D is unclear. Trimming shortened V by 6 bases and J by 6 bases, and 20 bases separated the two germline ends. The CDR3 has 16 amino acids. The V gene's germline CDR1 is MDHEN and CDR2 SYDVKM. CDR3 nucleotides: TGTGCCAGCAGACGGTCGGTTGCAACCGGGCATGAAAAACTGTTTTTT. Amino acids: CASRRSVATGHEKLFF. The variable domain in full, completed from reference TRBV28 and TRBJ1-4, reads DVKVTQSSRYLVKRTGEKVFLECVQDMDHENMFWYRQDPGLGLRLIYFSYDVKMKEKGDIPEGYSVSREKKERFSLILESASTNQTSMYLCASRRSVATGHEKLFFGSGTQLSVL.

This clonotype was observed a few times. The J gene is TRBJ2-3, the V gene TRBV6-2 or TRBV6-3, with 11 bases fitting TRBD2. Trimming cost V 2 bases and J 0 bases; bases outside gene matches: 4. The CDR3 contains 17 residues. CDR1 is MNHEY, CDR2 SVGEGT, per germline. The CDR3, as DNA: TGTGCCAGCAGTTACCTAGCGGGAGGACATAGCACAGATACGCAGTATTTT. Protein sequence: CASSYLAGGHSTDTQYF.

In regard to this clonotype: Given a much more abundant clone one base away, this may be a read error. The V gene is TRBV20-1, the J gene TRBJ1-2; D is ambiguous. Trimming pared 3 bases from V and 10 bases from J, leaving 9 bases between. CDR3 size: 10 residues. The germline V gene encodes CDR1 DFQATT and CDR2 SNEGSKA (reference sequence). CDR3 coding DNA: TGCAGTGCTAGTGGGGATGACTACACCTTC. As protein: CSASGDDYTF.

In this sample, this clonotype turned up a few times. The chain employs TRBV25-1 and TRBJ2-3; a weak D match, TRBD2 (6 bases). The CDR3 loop spans 13 amino acids. Germline CDR1 MGHDK, CDR2 SYGVNS. The germline V and J ends were trimmed by 7 bases and 7 bases, with 15 bases remaining between them. The CDR3 DNA sequence: TGTGCCAGCATCCAGGGAGGAGAGAATACGCAGTATTTT. This encodes CASIQGGENTQYF.

The rearrangement joins TRBV7-3 to TRBJ2-7; possibly TRBD1 for D (5 bases). The germline V gene has CDR1 SGHTA and CDR2 FQGTGA. The CDR3 has 16 amino acids. V gave up 3 bases and J gave up 2 bases, with 17 bases separating them. CDR3: CASSLAPEQVAYEQYF. CDR3 in DNA: TGTGCCAGCAGCTTGGCCCCAGAACAGGTAGCCTACGAGCAGTACTTC.

The V gene is TRBV7-9, the J gene TRBJ2-3, with 11 bases identical to TRBD2. The CDR3 length is 15 residues. Germline values: CDR1 SEHNR, CDR2 FQNEAQ (reference sequence). Losses at the gene ends were 5 bases for V and 3 bases for J; bases not matched to a gene: 4. The CDR3 region is CASSTASGRTDTQYF. The CDR3 bases are TGTGCCAGCAGCACAGCTAGCGGGAGGACAGATACGCAGTATTTT. Looking up the rest from reference TRBV7-9 and TRBJ2-3 gives the full variable domain: DTGVSQNPRHKITKRGQNVTFRCDPISEHNRLYWYRQTLGQGPEFLTYFQNEAQLEKSRLLSDRFSAERPKGSFSTLEIQRTEQGDSAMYLCASSTASGRTDTQYFGPGTRLTVL.

V and J are TRBV19 and TRBJ2-1; D remains unclear. Per the germline V gene, CDR1 is LNHDA and CDR2 is SQIVND (reference sequence). CDR3 length: 12 residues. Trimming took 6 bases from V and 9 from J, leaving 12 bases between them. The CDR3 reads CASSKIVAEQFF. CDR3 DNA: TGTGCCAGTAGCAAAATAGTCGCTGAGCAGTTCTTC.

V usage is TRBV19 and J usage is TRBJ2-1; 15 nucleotides align to TRBD2. CDR1 is LNHDA and CDR2 is SQIVND in the germline V gene (reference sequence). J was trimmed by 9 bases and V by 11 bases; bases with no gene match: 5. The CDR3 runs to 13 residues. The CDR3 DNA is TGTGCCTCGGGACTAGCGGGAGGAAGTGAGCAGTTCTTC. Residues: CASGLAGGSEQFF.

The CDR3 here is CSARVPGQGREQYF. The CDR3 nucleotides read TGCAGTGCTAGAGTGCCCGGACAGGGGAGGGAGCAGTACTTC. The chain uses TRBV20-1 and TRBJ2-7; 9 positions match TRBD1. J gave up 7 bases and V 1 base, and 8 bases lay outside the gene matches. The germline V gene has CDR1 DFQATT and CDR2 SNEGSKA (reference sequence). The CDR3 sequence is 14 residues long.

This clonotype was seen more than once but under ten times. The V and J genes are TRBV6-2 or TRBV6-3 and TRBJ2-3; D remains unclear. Trimming left V 2 bases short and J 2 bases short, with 14 bases between. CDR1 and CDR2 from the germline V gene are MNHEY and SVGEGT. This CDR3 is built from 16 residues. This CDR3 reads CASSYRLTLTTDTQYF. In DNA, the CDR3 is TGTGCCAGCAGTTACCGCCTGACTTTGACCACAGATACGCAGTATTTT.

This clonotype was seen at least ten times. The rearrangement links TRBV15 to TRBJ2-3, with D uncertain. This CDR3 is 16 amino acids long. Between the trimmed V and J ends, which lost 4 bases and 4 bases, there was a span of 18 bases. Germline CDR1 LNHNV, CDR2 YYDKDF (reference sequence). The CDR3 bases are TGTGCCACCAGCATGGGTTCGCAGTTTCCCCCAGATACGCAGTATTTT. It translates to CATSMGSQFPPDTQYF.

In its sample, this clonotype was seen many times. The chain combines TRBV7-9 with TRBJ1-2; 7 bases match TRBD1. The CDR3 contains 15 residues. V gave up 2 bases and J gave up 3 bases; unmatched junction bases: 6. Germline CDR1 and CDR2: SEHNR and FQNEAQ (reference sequence). In nucleotides, the CDR3 is TGTGCCAGCAGCTTAATCCGGGACAGTGACTATGGCTACACCTTC. As protein: CASSLIRDSDYGYTF.